This T cell receptor beta chain is from a study of CD4 and CD8 cells across lung adenocarcinoma regions. Via MiXCR, TCRdb re-called the PCR reads, giving one row per CDR3 protein. The table shows approximately 14,000 distinct CDR3 sequences, with around 45% occurring only once. The sample holds many counts of this clonotype. J lost 2 bases, V lost 3 bases, and 6 bases had no gene match. The CDR3 covers 16 residues. Germline assignment: CDR1 MNHNS and CDR2 SASEGT. The patients had localized lung adenocarcinoma, a non-small cell subtype. The chain recombines TRBV6-1 with TRBJ1-5, with 8 nucleotides matching TRBD1. This receptor was taken from a male donor with lung adenocarcinoma. The CD4 and CD8 labels of this study may be unreliable. Sequenced material: CD4+ T cells from the center of a lung tumor. CDR3 nucleotides: TGTGCCAGCAGTGACCAGGGGGCGGTTGGCAATCAGCCCCAGCATTTT. Encoded protein: CASSDQGAVGNQPQHF.